These 27 T cell receptor beta chains were all obtained from the same sample, sequenced in a study of cytomegalovirus exposure and HLA in healthy donors. Use of 60 Vbeta and 13 Jbeta primers characterized the PCR. Generated by immunoSEQ multiplex PCR, the TCRdb table keeps only in-frame clones and is missing some. The sample yields 200,000 to 250,000 clones, around 85% seen once. Sequencing input: PBMCs. The receptors come from a girl between 2 and 10 years old in good health and CMV-seronegative.

The rearrangement uses TRBV11-3 and TRBJ2-3, with TRBD1 identical over 9 bases. Germline V gene data show CDR1 as SGHNT and CDR2 as YENEEA. The V gene end was trimmed by 5 bases and the J gene end by 0 bases; junction bases not matched to a gene: 6. CDR3 length: 16 amino acids. CDR3 loop: CASSPGDRASTDTQYF. The CDR3 nucleotides read TGTGCCAGCAGCCCTGGGGACAGGGCTAGCACAGATACGCAGTATTTT.

This clone was observed a handful of times. The chain is built from TRBV5-1 and TRBJ1-1; D is unclear. Trimming removed 0 bases at V and 6 bases at J, with 6 bases between. Per germline, CDR1 SGHRS and CDR2 YFSETQ. The length of the CDR3 is 12 residues. This chain's CDR3 is CASSLGGPEAFF. The CDR3 DNA follows: TGCGCCAGCAGCTTGGGAGGTCCTGAAGCTTTCTTT. Complete variable domain (other parts from reference TRBV5-1 and TRBJ1-1): KAGVTQTPRYLIKTRGQQVTLSCSPISGHRSVSWYQQTPGQGLQFLFEYFSETQRNKGNFPGRFSGRQFSNSRSEMNVSTLELGDSALYLCASSLGGPEAFFGQGTRLTVV.

The rearrangement joins TRBV5-1 to TRBJ2-5; D is ambiguous. Per the germline V gene, CDR1 is SGHRS and CDR2 is YFSETQ. Between the trimmed V and J ends, which lost 4 bases and 7 bases, there was a span of 17 bases. The CDR3 has 14 amino acids. CDR3 amino acids: CASSPSAEVGTQYF. The CDR3 DNA follows: TGCGCCAGCAGCCCGTCGGCCGAGGTTGGGACCCAGTACTTC.

V gene TRBV5-6 combines with J gene TRBJ2-1; no definite D call. Germline CDR1 reads SGHDT; CDR2 reads YYEEEE. This CDR3 has 13 amino acids. With 5 bases removed from V and 3 bases from J, the gap between germline ends came to 9 bases. The CDR3 here is CASSLGFYNEQFF. The CDR3 bases are TGTGCCAGCAGTCTAGGTTTCTACAATGAGCAGTTCTTC.

The J gene is TRBJ1-1, the V gene TRBV2, with D possibly matching TRBD1 (5 bases). Trimming pared 1 base from V and 6 bases from J, leaving 12 bases between. Germline V lookup: CDR1 SNHLY, CDR2 FYNNEI. The CDR3 is 14 residues long. The CDR3 reads CASSEGIGGAEAFF. The CDR3 bases are TGTGCCAGCAGTGAAGGGATAGGAGGGGCTGAAGCTTTCTTT.

This chain connects TRBV5-4 to TRBJ1-1; TRBD1 matches at 8 bases. Germline CDR1 and CDR2: SGHNT and YYREEE (reference sequence). V shed 2 bases, J shed 11 bases, and the junction held 11 bases outside the gene matches. CDR3 length: 14 amino acids. CDR3 sequence reads: CASSLTPDRASAFF. The CDR3 DNA sequence: TGTGCCAGCAGCTTAACGCCGGACAGGGCGTCGGCTTTCTTT.

The genes are TRBV5-1 and TRBJ2-1, with TRBD2 identical over 10 bases. The CDR3 runs 14 residues. Germline V gives CDR1 SGHRS, CDR2 YFSETQ. The J segment lost 5 bases and the V segment lost 6 bases, leaving 5 bases of the junction unmatched. The chain's CDR3 is CASTVSGGNNEQFF. CDR3 in DNA: TGCGCCAGCACTGTTAGCGGGGGGAACAATGAGCAGTTCTTC.

The chain joins TRBV9 to TRBJ2-5; TRBD2 agrees at 10 bases. V shed 2 bases, J shed 5 bases, and the junction held 6 bases outside the gene matches. The CDR3 totals 15 residues. Germline V CDR1 and CDR2: SGDLS, YYNGEE. In DNA, the CDR3 is TGTGCCAGCAGCGTCAGCGGGGGGGCAGGGGAGACCCAGTACTTC. It translates to CASSVSGGAGETQYF.

This clone appeared once. This chain links TRBV9 with TRBJ1-1, with D possibly matching TRBD1 (6 bases). The CDR3 is made up of 15 amino acids. Germline V gene data show CDR1 as SGDLS and CDR2 as YYNGEE. Trimming stripped 5 bases from V and 0 bases from J, with 14 bases between. Here the CDR3 reads CASRLTGNVNTEAFF. CDR3 in DNA: TGTGCCAGCAGGCTTACAGGGAATGTGAACACTGAAGCTTTCTTT. Drawing the rest from reference TRBV9 and TRBJ1-1, the complete variable domain is DSGVTQTPKHLITATGQRVTLRCSPRSGDLSVYWYQQSLDQGLQFLIQYYNGEERAKGNILERFSAQQFPDLHSELNLSSLELGDSALYFCASRLTGNVNTEAFFGQGTRLTVV.

The chain carries TRBV30 and TRBJ2-1; the match to TRBD2 covers 8 bases. CDR1 and CDR2 from the germline V gene are GTSNPN and SVGIG (reference sequence). The CDR3 contains 15 residues. Germline trimming cut 3 bases from V and 3 bases from J; bases unmatched to any gene: 7. The CDR3 reads CAWRRAGAGYNEQFF. The CDR3 DNA sequence: TGTGCCTGGAGGCGAGCGGGAGCGGGCTACAATGAGCAGTTCTTC.

The table lists this clone with a count of one. The CDR3 loop reads CASSIGGASHEQYF. In nucleotides, the CDR3 is TGTGCCAGTAGTATAGGGGGCGCTTCCCACGAGCAGTACTTC. The V and J genes are TRBV19 and TRBJ2-7, with D possibly being TRBD1 (5 bases). The CDR3 loop spans 14 amino acids. Trimming cost V 1 base and J 5 bases, with 12 bases left between them. Germline V CDR1 and CDR2: LNHDA, SQIVND (reference sequence). Based on the CDR3 plus reference TRBV19 and TRBJ2-7, the full variable domain is DGGITQSPKYLFRKEGQNVTLSCEQNLNHDAMYWYRQDPGQGLRLIYYSQIVNDFQKGDIAEGYSVSREKKESFPLTVTSAQKNPTAFYLCASSIGGASHEQYFGPGTRLTVT.

The chain couples TRBV30 to TRBJ2-7; 8 bases match TRBD1. Germline CDR1 reads GTSNPN; CDR2 reads SVGIG (reference sequence). The ends lost 7 bases at V and 4 bases at J; junction bases unmatched: 9. The CDR3 extends over 13 amino acids. The CDR3 nucleotides are TGTGCCTTCGGCCGGGACAGGTCTTACGAGCAGTACTTC. As protein: CAFGRDRSYEQYF. The whole variable domain, filled in from reference TRBV30 and TRBJ2-7, reads SQTIHQWPATLVQPVGSPLSLECTVEGTSNPNLYWYRQAAGRGLQLLFYSVGIGQISSEVPQNLSASRPQDRQFILSSKKLLLSDSGFYLCAFGRDRSYEQYFGPGTRLTVT.

The table lists this clone with a count of one. V gene TRBV6-5 combines with J gene TRBJ2-7, with D possibly being TRBD2 (7 bases). The CDR3 covers 15 residues. The V gene's germline CDR1 is MNHEY and CDR2 SVGAGI. Deletions cut 4 bases from V and 2 bases from J, with 15 bases between. The CDR3: CASSSTRGPPYEQYF. CDR3 coding DNA: TGTGCCAGCAGTTCCACGCGGGGGCCACCCTACGAGCAGTACTTC.

This clone was found a few times. The chain combines TRBV7-6 with TRBJ2-1; 9 bases fit TRBD2. Trimming cost V 4 bases and J 8 bases; bases outside gene matches: 24. This CDR3 contains 20 residues. Germline V gene lookup returns CDR1 SGHVS and CDR2 FNYEAQ. CDR3 DNA sequence: TGTGCCAGCAGCTCCGCTAGGGGGCGGTTAGGTAGCGGGAGTTTCTATGAGCAGTTCTTC. Its translation is CASSSARGRLGSGSFYEQFF.

The genes are TRBV6-5 and TRBJ1-4, with unresolved D. Trimming removed 0 bases at V and 7 bases at J, with 6 bases between. CDR3 length: 13 residues. Per germline, CDR1 MNHEY and CDR2 SVGAGI. The chain's CDR3 is CASSYSTGEKLFF. The CDR3 DNA follows: TGTGCCAGCAGTTACTCGACTGGTGAAAAACTGTTTTTT.

The V and J genes are TRBV6-1 and TRBJ2-7, with D unresolved. CDR3 length: 12 amino acids. Trimming cost V 8 bases and J 2 bases, with 10 bases left between them. CDR1 MNHNS and CDR2 SASEGT come from the germline V gene. CDR3 loop: CASGRSAYEQYF. The CDR3 region has the DNA TGTGCCAGCGGTAGGAGCGCCTACGAGCAGTACTTC.

This chain joins TRBV19 and TRBJ2-1; D is perhaps TRBD2 (5 bases). Germline CDR1 is LNHDA and CDR2 is SQIVND (reference sequence). The CDR3 runs to 15 residues. Trimming stripped 3 bases from V and 5 bases from J, with 14 bases between. The CDR3 reads CASSISGTNDNEQFF. For the CDR3, the DNA is TGTGCCAGTAGTATTTCGGGAACTAACGACAATGAGCAGTTCTTC.

The chain is built from TRBV4-2 and TRBJ2-5, with D maybe TRBD2 (7 bases). Deletions cut 0 bases from V and 1 base from J, with 12 bases between. The CDR3 has 16 residues. Germline V gene data show CDR1 as LGHNA and CDR2 as YNFKEQ. In nucleotides, the CDR3 is TGTGCCAGCAGCCAAGATCAGGGGACTACCCAAGAGACCCAGTACTTC. It is translated as CASSQDQGTTQETQYF.

The rearrangement joins TRBV5-1 to TRBJ2-7; 7 bases are a match to TRBD1. Per germline, CDR1 SGHRS and CDR2 YFSETQ. The CDR3 has 15 residues. V gave up 4 bases and J gave up 4 bases; unmatched junction bases: 11. Here the CDR3 DNA reads TGCGCCAGCAGCCCCGACAGGGCCTCTACTTACGAGCAGTACTTC. Its protein product is CASSPDRASTYEQYF.

The CDR3 region is CASSYPGQGVDEQYF. CDR3 coding DNA: TGTGCCAGCAGTTACCCTGGACAGGGAGTGGACGAGCAGTACTTC. The chain joins TRBV6-5 to TRBJ2-5; 8 bases are shared with TRBD1. Matching the DNA end better, TRBJ2-7 makes the J call doubtful. The germline gives CDR1 MNHEY, CDR2 SVGAGI. The CDR3 contains 15 residues.

The chain is built from TRBV6-5 and TRBJ2-7; D may be TRBD2 (7 bases). This CDR3 has 15 residues. Germline V gene sequence: CDR1 MNHEY, CDR2 SVGAGI. V lost 6 bases and J lost 0, with 15 bases in between. The CDR3 sequence is CASSSRGALSYEQYF. The CDR3, as DNA: TGTGCCAGCAGCTCCCGGGGGGCTCTCTCCTACGAGCAGTACTTC.

This sequence joins TRBV9 and TRBJ2-1, with D perhaps TRBD2 (6 bases). Looked up from germline, CDR1 is SGDLS and CDR2 is YYNGEE. This CDR3 is built from 14 residues. The ends were cut back, 2 bases at V and 5 bases at J, with 11 bases in the middle. This CDR3 is CASSVGGTNNEQFF. CDR3 DNA sequence: TGTGCCAGCAGCGTCGGGGGTACAAACAATGAGCAGTTCTTC.

The gene calls are TRBV7-9 and TRBJ1-2; 7 bases agree with TRBD1. Per the germline V gene, CDR1 is SEHNR and CDR2 is FQNEAQ (reference sequence). After removal of 2 bases from V and 8 bases from J, the junction contained 8 bases not matched to a gene. The CDR3 contains 14 residues. CDR3 sequence reads: CASSLRGPAEGYTF. For the CDR3, the DNA is TGTGCCAGCAGCTTAAGGGGGCCAGCGGAGGGCTACACCTTC.

The chain combines TRBV5-1 with TRBJ2-4; TRBD2 aligns across 7 bases. The V and J ends lost 4 bases and 1 base, in that order; junction bases with no gene match: 5. Germline CDR1 is SGHRS and CDR2 is YFSETQ. CDR3 length equals 15 residues. Here the CDR3 reads CASSPGTTAKNIQYF. The CDR3 bases are TGCGCCAGCAGCCCGGGGACTACGGCCAAAAACATTCAGTACTTC.

V is TRBV27 and J is TRBJ1-1, with TRBD1 matching over 7 bases. Trimming at V came to 6 bases and at J to 6 bases, leaving 4 bases not matched to a gene. This CDR3 contains 12 residues. CDR1 is MNHEY and CDR2 is SMNVEV in the germline V gene (reference sequence). This chain's CDR3 is CASRTTGAEAFF. CDR3 nucleotides: TGTGCCAGCAGGACAACAGGGGCTGAAGCTTTCTTT.

V usage is TRBV6-5 and J usage is TRBJ2-7, with 7 bases matching TRBD1. The CDR3 is 11 amino acids. The germline V gene has CDR1 MNHEY and CDR2 SVGAGI. Unmatched junction bases numbered 4, after V lost 5 bases and J lost 9 bases. The CDR3 DNA is TGTGCCAGCAGTAGCGGACAGGCGCAGTACTTC. Residues: CASSSGQAQYF.

This sequence joins TRBV5-4 and TRBJ2-7; the match to TRBD2 covers 14 bases. Germline V gives CDR1 SGHNT, CDR2 YYREEE (reference sequence). The CDR3 consists of 18 residues. With V trimmed by 3 bases and J by 0 bases, 8 bases remained unmatched. The CDR3 reads CASSWGAGLAGASYEQYF. CDR3 DNA: TGTGCCAGCAGCTGGGGCGCGGGACTAGCGGGGGCCTCCTACGAGCAGTACTTC.